The entry below gives a single T cell receptor (beta chain) sequence along with its context. Sequencing used immunoSEQ multiplex PCR; TCRdb keeps in-frame clones, though not all of them. The sample carries over a million clones, about 70% recorded once. The sample comes from a study of shared clonotypes between healthy human individuals. The CDR3 extends over 17 amino acids. CDR1 and CDR2 from the germline V gene are GTSNPN and SVGIG (reference sequence). V trimming: 3 bases; J trimming: 0 bases; junction bases outside the gene matches: 10. The clonotype comes from a man in his late teens or twenties in good health. J is TRBJ1-5 and V is TRBV30; TRBD1 agrees at 8 bases. Sequences were obtained from memory CD4+ T cells sorted from blood. This sample's subset: CD45RA-negative fraction. The CDR3 here is CAWRGGTGTYSNQPQHF. The CDR3 coding sequence is TGTGCCTGGAGGGGGGGGACAGGAACTTATAGCAATCAGCCCCAGCATTTT.